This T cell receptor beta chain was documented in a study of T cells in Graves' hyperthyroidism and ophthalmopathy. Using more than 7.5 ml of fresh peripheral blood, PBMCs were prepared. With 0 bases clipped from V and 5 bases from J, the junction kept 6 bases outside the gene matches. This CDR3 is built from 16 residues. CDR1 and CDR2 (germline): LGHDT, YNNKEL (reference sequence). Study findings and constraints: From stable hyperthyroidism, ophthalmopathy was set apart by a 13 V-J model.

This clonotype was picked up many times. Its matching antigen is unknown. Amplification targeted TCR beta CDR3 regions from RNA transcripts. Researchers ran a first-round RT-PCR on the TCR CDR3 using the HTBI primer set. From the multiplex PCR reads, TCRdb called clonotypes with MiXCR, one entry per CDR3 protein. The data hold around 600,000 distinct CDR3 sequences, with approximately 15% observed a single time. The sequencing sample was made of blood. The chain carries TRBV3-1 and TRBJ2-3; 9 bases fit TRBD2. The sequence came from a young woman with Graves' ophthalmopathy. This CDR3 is CASSQDQGLAKDTQYF. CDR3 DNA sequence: TGTGCCAGCAGCCAAGATCAGGGACTAGCCAAAGATACGCAGTATTTT.